This T cell receptor (beta chain) comes out of a study of shared clonotypes between healthy human individuals. The study, taken as a whole, reports: Sampling covered blood only; tissue repertoires likely differ. A generally larger estimated richness was seen in naive subsets than in memory subsets.

Genomic DNA belonging to each subset was distributed in equal measure over several immunoSEQ plates. Repertoires were generated with immunoSEQ multiplex PCR, while TCRdb's copy carries only in-frame clones and drops some. The sample lists millions of clones; 90% to 95% were seen once. The CDR3 contains 14 residues. V was shortened by 0 bases and J by 6 bases, with 10 bases between the two germline ends. CDR1 is SGHRS, CDR2 YFSETQ, per germline. Comment on this clone: No antigen is known for it. The identical CDR3 is also encoded by other nucleotide sequences in the sample.

This sequence was found in a man younger than 35 in good health. The V gene is TRBV5-1, the J gene TRBJ1-5; tentatively, D is TRBD1 (6 bases). The source material was naive CD4+ T cells sorted from blood. Described subset: CD45RA+ positively selected. CDR3 DNA: TGCGCCAGCAGCTTGGAGGGGGGCGGTCAGCCCCAGCATTTT. The encoded protein is CASSLEGGGQPQHF.